A single sample gave rise to the 17 T cell receptor beta chains below, sequenced in a study of beta chain features in type 1 diabetes (dated by TCRdb to 2016 to 2018). The protocol used for the library was the immunoSEQ multiplex PCR assay. The High Capacity cDNA Reverse Transcription Kit was used to reverse transcribe all of the isolated RNA, meaning that expressed TCRB transcripts were what got sequenced. Sourced from immuneACCESS, this table was stored by TCRdb with only in-frame sequences that have V and J called. A share of the clones is absent; for the studies checked, an unresolved V gene accounts for under half, and the remainder has no known explanation. In all, the sample holds roughly 180,000 clones, and around 13% of those were seen once. The ten largest clonotypes hold less than 0.7% of the sample. The specimen was central memory CD4+ T cells from blood. These receptors all come from a woman aged 18 to 35 in good health.

This clone was seen many times. The V call is TRBV10-3, the J call TRBJ2-7; the D is unclear. This CDR3 comprises 11 residues. Germline CDR1 reads ENHRY; CDR2 reads SYGVKD. V lost 5 bases and J lost 4, with 6 bases in between. CDR3 residues: CAISQQYEQYF. Here the CDR3 DNA reads TGTGCCATCAGTCAACAGTACGAGCAGTACTTC.

The chain uses TRBV28 and TRBJ2-7, with 10 bases lining up with TRBD1. Per germline, CDR1 MDHEN and CDR2 SYDVKM. Trimming removed 8 bases from V and 5 bases from J; junction bases left unmatched: 15. The CDR3 covers 16 residues. The CDR3 reads CASPPSSGTGVNEQYF. In DNA, the CDR3 is TGTGCCAGCCCTCCCTCCTCCGGGACAGGGGTTAACGAGCAGTACTTC.

This clone was seen a few times. The chain links TRBV29-1 to TRBJ2-3; 10 nucleotides line up with TRBD2. The CDR3 is 14 amino acids. Unmatched junction bases numbered 6, after V lost 3 bases and J lost 6 bases. The germline CDR1 and CDR2 sequences are SQVTM and ANQGSEA. The CDR3 nucleotides are TGCAGCGTTGAGCTAGCGGGAGTTGACGATACGCAGTATTTT. Its protein product is CSVELAGVDDTQYF.

This clone was observed a few times. The chain is built from TRBV5-1 and TRBJ2-1, with 11 bases lining up with TRBD2. CDR1 is SGHRS and CDR2 is YFSETQ in the germline V gene. V shed 0 bases, J shed 0 bases, and the junction held 8 bases outside the gene matches. CDR3 length: 19 amino acids. CDR3 nucleotide sequence: TGCGCCAGCAGCTTGGCTGTAGCGGGAGGGTCGAGCTCCTACAATGAGCAGTTCTTC. This gives the protein CASSLAVAGGSSSYNEQFF.

This clone was seen a few times. The chain recombines TRBV5-1 with TRBJ2-3; D call uncertain. Trimming cost V 7 bases and J 2 bases, with 17 bases left between them. CDR3 length: 15 residues. Germline V CDR1 and CDR2: SGHRS, YFSETQ. CDR3: CASAPSALHTDTQYF. CDR3 nucleotide sequence: TGCGCCAGCGCTCCTTCGGCACTACACACAGATACGCAGTATTTT.

This chain joins TRBV27 and TRBJ2-7; D is undetermined. CDR3 length: 14 residues. Germline V gene data show CDR1 as MNHEY and CDR2 as SMNVEV (reference sequence). V lost 5 bases, J lost 4 bases, and 15 bases lay in between. The DNA for the CDR3 is TGTGCCAGCAGTCTCAACCGGGTGGCTTACGAGCAGTACTTC. This gives the protein CASSLNRVAYEQYF.

This chain joins TRBV27 and TRBJ2-2, with D tentatively TRBD1 (5 bases). Germline V lookup: CDR1 MNHEY, CDR2 SMNVEV (reference sequence). Trimming cost V 6 bases and J 4 bases, with 12 bases left between them. The CDR3 runs 14 residues. CDR3 coding DNA: TGTGCCAGCAGATGGGGCAGCCTCACCGGGGAGCTGTTTTTT. Protein: CASRWGSLTGELFF.

The chain has TRBV4-3 and TRBJ1-2; 10 bases fit TRBD1. The CDR3 consists of 16 residues. Germline V gives CDR1 LGHNA, CDR2 YSLEER. V was pared by 3 bases and J by 0 bases, with 4 bases of the junction left unmatched. The CDR3 here is CASSQGQGWANYGYTF. The CDR3 DNA reads as TGCGCCAGCAGCCAGGGACAGGGGTGGGCTAACTATGGCTACACCTTC.

This clone was counted only a few times. The CDR3: CASNGSGEQETQYF. CDR3 DNA sequence: TGTGCCAGCAATGGAAGCGGAGAGCAAGAGACCCAGTACTTC. The rearrangement links TRBV28 to TRBJ2-5; D is perhaps TRBD2 (5 bases). Germline lookup yields CDR1 MDHEN and CDR2 SYDVKM. V lost 7 bases, J lost 2 bases, and 14 bases lay in between. The CDR3 is 14 residues long.

The gene calls are TRBV29-1 and TRBJ1-2; no definite D call. The V end was cut by 3 bases, the J end by 4 bases, with 9 bases between. The CDR3 covers 12 residues. The germline gives CDR1 SQVTM, CDR2 ANQGSEA. CDR3 residues: CSVDSGSYGYTF. CDR3 nucleotide sequence: TGCAGCGTTGACTCGGGGAGCTATGGCTACACCTTC.

This clone has only a few counts. The chain carries TRBV28 and TRBJ1-3, with TRBD1 identical over 9 bases. Germline assignment: CDR1 MDHEN and CDR2 SYDVKM. The CDR3 extends over 14 amino acids. V dropped 6 bases and J dropped 5; count of bases not matched to a gene: 5. The CDR3 nucleotides read TGTGCCAGCAGCCCCGGGACAGGGAGAAACACCATATATTTT. It is translated as CASSPGTGRNTIYF.

Only a few counts were recorded for this clone. The sample carries other DNA sequences with the same CDR3. This chain uses TRBV30 with TRBJ1-1; the D is unclear. Trimming stripped 2 bases from V and 1 base from J, with 8 bases between. This CDR3 has 13 amino acids. Looked up from germline, CDR1 is GTSNPN and CDR2 is SVGIG (reference sequence). CDR3 region: CAWSRTANTEAFF. The CDR3 region has the DNA TGTGCCTGGAGTAGAACAGCGAACACTGAAGCTTTCTTT. Combining the CDR3 with reference TRBV30 and TRBJ1-1 gives the whole variable domain SQTIHQWPATLVQPVGSPLSLECTVEGTSNPNLYWYRQAAGRGLQLLFYSVGIGQISSEVPQNLSASRPQDRQFILSSKKLLLSDSGFYLCAWSRTANTEAFFGQGTRLTVV.

The chain is built from TRBV19 and TRBJ2-7; 7 bases are a match to TRBD2. Germline-derived CDR1 and CDR2 are LNHDA and SQIVND (reference sequence). The CDR3 has 15 residues. V lost 8 bases to trimming and J lost 5 bases; unmatched junction nucleotides: 15. Written as DNA, the CDR3 is TGTGCCAGTTCACCCAGGAGAGGGAGGGGCCACGAGCAGTACTTC. Its translation is CASSPRRGRGHEQYF.

The chain employs TRBV30 and TRBJ2-3; the match to TRBD2 covers 12 bases. The germline CDR1 and CDR2 sequences are GTSNPN and SVGIG (reference sequence). V lost 3 bases, J lost 3 bases, and 13 bases stayed unmatched. The CDR3 covers 18 residues. CDR3 sequence (DNA): TGTGCCTGGAGGCCCATCAGACTAGCGGGAGTTTCTACAGATACGCAGTATTTT. It codes for CAWRPIRLAGVSTDTQYF.

This clone was counted only a few times. The chain couples TRBV5-6 to TRBJ1-1; 7 bases are a match to TRBD1. Unmatched junction bases numbered 3, after V lost 1 base and J lost 6 bases. The germline CDR1 and CDR2 sequences are SGHDT and YYEEEE. The CDR3 covers 13 residues. CDR3 sequence reads: CASSLQGVAEAFF. CDR3 DNA: TGTGCCAGCAGCTTGCAGGGGGTCGCTGAAGCTTTCTTT.

In its sample, this clone was seen a few times. The chain employs TRBV29-1 and TRBJ2-2, with D possibly being TRBD2 (5 bases). Germline V gene lookup returns CDR1 SQVTM and CDR2 ANQGSEA. The CDR3 contains 14 residues. With 7 bases removed from V and 0 bases from J, the gap between germline ends came to 12 bases. The CDR3 reads CSARKTTNTGELFF. CDR3 bases: TGCAGCGCCCGAAAGACTACGAACACCGGGGAGCTGTTTTTT.

This clone has more than one count but fewer than ten. This chain links TRBV6-5 with TRBJ1-5; D remains unclear. The CDR3 consists of 13 residues. The germline gives CDR1 MNHEY, CDR2 SVGAGI. The germline V and J ends were trimmed by 6 bases and 3 bases, with 9 bases remaining between them. The CDR3 DNA reads as TGTGCCAGCAGCCGGGGTCACAATCAGCCCCAGCATTTT. As protein: CASSRGHNQPQHF.